Presented here are 10 T cell receptor beta chains from one specimen sequenced in a study of regulatory T cells in long-lasting Graves disease. The time point denotes: persistent/refractory GD, antithyroid drugs over 5 years with positive TRAb. After RNA was extracted from PBMCs, the TCR library was made from it. CDR3 regions were amplified by Arm-PCR using iRepertoire HTBI primers to build TCR beta libraries. TCRdb fed the multiplex PCR reads into MiXCR, producing one record per CDR3 protein. The sample lists 250,000 to 300,000 distinct CDR3 sequences; 20% to 25% were seen once. Source: peripheral blood mononuclear cells (PBMCs), taken when the disease was refractory, from a patient treated with antithyroid drugs. The receptors stem from a female donor with Graves disease.

This clonotype showed up many times. The rearrangement joins TRBV29-1 to TRBJ1-2, with D unclear. The V end was cut by 6 bases, the J end by 7 bases, with 18 bases between. This CDR3 contains 13 residues. CDR1 is SQVTM, CDR2 ANQGSEA, per germline. In DNA form, the CDR3 reads TGCAGCGTGACCTTAGGAGGGAGGAGTGGCTACACCTTC. Translation gives CSVTLGGRSGYTF.

The V and J genes are TRBV7-2 and TRBJ2-5; 10 positions match TRBD2. V gave up 5 bases and J gave up 0 bases; unmatched junction bases: 6. The germline V gene has CDR1 SGHTA and CDR2 FQGNSA. The length of the CDR3 is 16 residues. The CDR3 DNA reads as TGTGCCAGCAGCCGGGGTCTAGCGGGAGACCAAGAGACCCAGTACTTC. Residues: CASSRGLAGDQETQYF.

This chain connects TRBV9 to TRBJ2-1; D is unresolved. The CDR3 is 15 residues long. Germline assignment: CDR1 SGDLS and CDR2 YYNGEE. V lost 0 bases, J lost 3 bases, and 10 bases lay in between. The CDR3 DNA is TGTGCCAGCAGCGTAGTTGGCGAACGCTACAATGAGCAGTTCTTC. Translating it yields CASSVVGERYNEQFF.

The sample holds many counts of this clonotype. This chain uses TRBV6-5 with TRBJ1-2; TRBD1 is a possible D gene (5 bases). The CDR3 has 15 amino acids. Trimming removed 2 bases at V and 1 base at J, with 11 bases between. Germline CDR1 and CDR2: MNHEY and SVGAGI. CDR3 sequence reads: CASSYGGTLNYGYTF. CDR3 coding DNA: TGTGCCAGCAGTTACGGTGGGACTCTTAACTATGGCTACACCTTC.

This clonotype was counted a few times. This CDR3 is CSAPRGGGYVGNQPQHF. The CDR3 DNA is TGCAGTGCCCCCCGGGGAGGGGGTTATGTTGGCAATCAGCCCCAGCATTTT. This chain joins TRBV20-1 and TRBJ1-5; D is perhaps TRBD1 (6 bases). This CDR3 is 17 amino acids long. V shed 6 bases and J shed 2 bases, with 23 bases lying between them. CDR1 is DFQATT, CDR2 SNEGSKA, per germline (reference sequence).

The V call is TRBV3-1, the J call TRBJ2-3; 9 bases agree with TRBD2. Trimming cost V 0 bases and J 4 bases; bases outside gene matches: 8. The CDR3 is 17 residues long. Per germline, CDR1 LGHDT and CDR2 YNNKEL (reference sequence). The CDR3 region has the DNA TGTGCCAGCAGCCAAGATCCGCCTAGCGGGAACCCAGATACGCAGTATTTT. This gives the protein CASSQDPPSGNPDTQYF.

This clonotype has just a few counts. The chain is built from TRBV2 and TRBJ2-2; 7 nucleotides align to TRBD2. The germline V gene encodes CDR1 SNHLY and CDR2 FYNNEI. The trim removed 2 bases at V and 4 bases at J, leaving 4 bases unmatched. The CDR3 sequence is 15 residues long. CDR3 region: CASSELGGSTGELFF. Written as DNA, the CDR3 is TGTGCCAGCAGTGAATTAGGCGGGAGCACCGGGGAGCTGTTTTTT.

This clonotype occurred a few times. V is TRBV25-1 and J is TRBJ2-5; tentative D call: TRBD2 (7 bases). V gave up 3 bases and J gave up 4 bases, with 12 bases separating them. The CDR3 length is 14 residues. Germline CDR1 is MGHDK and CDR2 is SYGVNS. As DNA, the CDR3 is TGTGCCAGCAGTGAGTTAGGGGGGGGAGAGACCCAGTACTTC. This gives the protein CASSELGGGETQYF.

This clonotype was observed a few times. The chain is built from TRBV6-5 and TRBJ2-7, with D tentatively TRBD1 (5 bases). The ends were cut back, 1 base at V and 5 bases at J, with 12 bases in the middle. CDR1 is MNHEY and CDR2 is SVGAGI in the germline V gene. This CDR3 region has 14 residues. The CDR3 coding sequence is TGTGCCAGCAGTTACTTAGGGGAAGGACACGAGCAGTACTTC. Its translation: CASSYLGEGHEQYF.

About this clonotype itself: A much larger clonotype is one base distant, so this may be a read error. Because it lacks the conserved phenylalanine or tryptophan at the end, this CDR3 is likely a read error. The gene calls are TRBV7-8 and TRBJ2-5; maybe TRBD2 (6 bases). The CDR3 is made up of 12 amino acids. CDR1 SGHVS and CDR2 FQNEAQ come from the germline V gene. V was cut by 5 bases and J by 9 bases, with 13 bases left in between. The chain's CDR3 is CASSGVEGAQYS. The CDR3 DNA is TGTGCCAGCAGCGGGGTGGAGGGTGCCCAGTACTCC.